This entry concerns a single T cell receptor beta chain. V was cut by 5 bases and J by 3 bases, with 14 bases left in between. The CDR3 has 14 residues. Germline V lookup: CDR1 SGHTA, CDR2 FQGNSA. This sample stems from a study of OX40 agonist ivuxolimab in advanced cancers. Study context: Every 2 weeks, ivuxolimab was infused into the patients intravenously at between 0.01 and 10 mg/kg.

Clones were read by immunoSEQ multiplex PCR, and TCRdb kept only the in-frame ones, dropping some. The data show about 70,000 clones, with around 90% seen just once and 2% to 2.5% held by the top ten. This chain joins TRBV7-2 and TRBJ2-7; a weak D match, TRBD1 (6 bases). The material sequenced was CD4+ or CD8+ T cells sorted from blood, taken in a trial of the OX40 agonist ivuxolimab. The receptor comes from an adult with an advanced solid tumor such as melanoma, head and neck, liver or kidney cancer. The CDR3 protein is CASSPGQIFYEQYF. As DNA, the CDR3 is TGTGCCAGCAGCCCTGGACAGATCTTCTACGAGCAGTACTTC.